This TCR beta chain was sequenced in a study of T cells in Graves' hyperthyroidism and ophthalmopathy. The V gene end was trimmed by 5 bases and the J gene end by 15 bases; junction bases not matched to a gene: 21. Germline loops: CDR1 MDHEN, CDR2 SYDVKM. This CDR3 region has 16 residues. This clonotype has only a few counts. Researchers took RNA transcripts and amplified the TCR beta CDR3 regions from them. A set of HTBI primers served as the primers for a first-round RT-PCR of the TCR CDR3. TCRdb re-called the multiplex PCR reads through MiXCR, storing one row per CDR3 protein. Altogether around 600,000 distinct CDR3 sequences are present, 11% to 15% being singletons, with the ten largest covering about 6.6%.

The rearrangement uses TRBV28 and TRBJ2-1; TRBD2 matches at 8 bases. The sequenced sample consisted of blood. This receptor was identified in a woman aged 18-35 years with Graves' ophthalmopathy. This CDR3 reads CASSPPRSTSGVGRFF. The CDR3 region has the DNA TGTGCCAGCAGTCCACCAAGGTCAACTAGCGGCGTTGGTAGGTTCTTC.